Following are 8 T cell receptor beta chains from one sample sequenced in a study of blood T cell repertoires in COVID-19. The table came from immunoSEQ multiplex PCR; TCRdb's copy has only in-frame clones and leaves some out. Of roughly 430,000 clones detected, 88% appear once; the ten largest clones hold roughly 1.9%. The sequenced material came from PBMCs or T cells enriched from blood (not recorded which). The receptors here all came from a middle-aged woman with acute COVID-19.

The V gene is TRBV12-5, the J gene TRBJ2-5; 12 bases line up with TRBD2. This CDR3 region has 16 residues. From germline, CDR1 is LGHNT and CDR2 FRNRAP. V lost 0 bases, J lost 5 bases, and 4 bases stayed unmatched. The CDR3, as DNA: TGTGCTAGTGGTTTGGTGCTAGCGGGGGGGGTTGAGACCCAGTACTTC. Translated: CASGLVLAGGVETQYF.

This clone was detected only once. The rearrangement joins TRBV19 to TRBJ2-3, with 9 bases lining up with TRBD2. The CDR3 is 13 residues long. The germline CDR1 and CDR2 sequences are LNHDA and SQIVND (reference sequence). With 10 bases clipped from V and 2 bases from J, the junction kept 4 bases outside the gene matches. The CDR3 protein is CATSGGNTDTQYF. Here the CDR3 DNA reads TGTGCCACGAGCGGGGGGAACACAGATACGCAGTATTTT.

The J gene is TRBJ1-2, the V gene TRBV5-1; D might be TRBD1 (5 bases). CDR1 is SGHRS and CDR2 is YFSETQ in the germline V gene. The CDR3 extends over 13 amino acids. V lost 0 bases, J lost 9 bases, and 12 bases lay in between. DNA of the CDR3: TGCGCCAGCAGCTTGGGGCAGGGAACGCGCTACACCTTC. Translated: CASSLGQGTRYTF.

The rearrangement joins TRBV30 to TRBJ1-3; TRBD1 matches 9 bases. V lost 0 bases, J lost 4 bases, and 10 bases stayed unmatched. This CDR3 region has 17 residues. Germline CDR1 reads GTSNPN; CDR2 reads SVGIG (reference sequence). The CDR3 sequence: CAWSVPRTGESGNTIYF. CDR3 in DNA: TGTGCCTGGAGTGTACCGAGGACAGGGGAATCGGGAAACACCATATATTTT. Combining the CDR3 with reference TRBV30 and TRBJ1-3 gives the whole variable domain SQTIHQWPATLVQPVGSPLSLECTVEGTSNPNLYWYRQAAGRGLQLLFYSVGIGQISSEVPQNLSASRPQDRQFILSSKKLLLSDSGFYLCAWSVPRTGESGNTIYFGEGSWLTVV.

The chain combines TRBV12-5 with TRBJ1-5; maybe TRBD1 (5 bases). This CDR3 is 12 amino acids long. Germline-derived CDR1 and CDR2 are LGHNT and FRNRAP. The CDR3 spells CVCLGPNQPQHF. As DNA, the CDR3 is TGTGTCTGCCTGGGGCCCAATCAGCCCCAGCATTTT.

V and J are TRBV30 and TRBJ2-5; D remains unclear. The ends were cut back, 4 bases at V and 4 bases at J, with 13 bases in the middle. CDR1 is GTSNPN, CDR2 SVGIG, per germline (reference sequence). The CDR3 length is 13 residues. The CDR3 loop reads CAWKNHFGETQYF. The DNA for the CDR3 is TGTGCCTGGAAAAACCACTTCGGAGAGACCCAGTACTTC.

As DNA, the CDR3 is TGTGCCAGCAGCTTATCTGAGGTGGGCAATCAGCCCCAGCATTTT. Protein sequence: CASSLSEVGNQPQHF. The rearrangement links TRBV7-9 to TRBJ1-5; D ambiguous. CDR1 is SEHNR and CDR2 is FQNEAQ in the germline V gene (reference sequence). Trimming shortened V by 2 bases and J by 2 bases, and 10 bases separated the two germline ends. There are 15 residues in the CDR3.

The chain combines TRBV5-1 with TRBJ2-5; no firm D call. The CDR3 length is 13 residues. Germline V gene lookup returns CDR1 SGHRS and CDR2 YFSETQ. Trimming removed 0 bases from V and 7 bases from J, with 10 bases in between. CDR3 in DNA: TGCGCCAGCAGCTTGGGGCAGGTTTCGACCCAGTACTTC. Protein product: CASSLGQVSTQYF. The full variable domain, in which reference TRBV5-1 and TRBJ2-5 provide the parts outside the CDR3, is KAGVTQTPRYLIKTRGQQVTLSCSPISGHRSVSWYQQTPGQGLQFLFEYFSETQRNKGNFPGRFSGRQFSNSRSEMNVSTLELGDSALYLCASSLGQVSTQYFGPGTRLLVL.